The T cell receptor beta chain described here comes from a study of breast tumors, draining lymph nodes, adjacent tissues. Between the trimmed V and J ends, which lost 0 bases and 8 bases, there was a span of 9 bases. The CDR3 has 13 amino acids. The V gene's germline CDR1 is SGDLS and CDR2 YYNGEE. Each CDR3 protein gets one entry after TCRdb re-called the multiplex PCR reads with MiXCR. The profile shows roughly 80,000 distinct CDR3 sequences, roughly 20% of them singletons. Study findings and constraints: That most tumor T cells come from lymph nodes remained unproven. Compared with basal-like, luminal-like tumors shared significantly more repertoire with nontumor tissue. Most tumor T cells seemingly derive from lymph node, then expand in tumor. Compared with lymph nodes, tumors were less diverse; compared with nontumor tissue, more.

Axillary draining lymph nodes of breast cancer patients supplied the node samples. There are many counts of this clonotype. Its specificity is unknown. The genes are TRBV9 and TRBJ2-1; possibly TRBD2 for D (6 bases). The receptor was derived from a female donor with breast cancer. Some clones in this sample may be carry-over from other donors' samples. Sequencing was carried out using axillary lymph node tissue. The CDR3 protein is CASSVAGAYEQFF. The CDR3, as DNA: TGTGCCAGCAGCGTAGCGGGAGCTTATGAGCAGTTCTTC. The full variable domain, its missing parts supplied by reference TRBV9 and TRBJ2-1, is DSGVTQTPKHLITATGQRVTLRCSPRSGDLSVYWYQQSLDQGLQFLIQYYNGEERAKGNILERFSAQQFPDLHSELNLSSLELGDSALYFCASSVAGAYEQFFGPGTRLTVL.